What follows are 17 T cell receptor beta chains derived from one specimen sequenced in a study of Graves' ophthalmopathy and Graves' hyperthyroidism. Researchers took RNA transcripts and amplified TCR beta CDR3 regions from them. A first-round RT-PCR used HTBI primers, followed by a second-round multiplex PCR. TCRdb reprocessed the multiplex PCR reads via MiXCR and lists one record per CDR3 protein. The table lists fewer than 350,000 distinct CDR3 sequences, roughly a sixth of them singletons. Specimen: peripheral blood. The origin of the receptors is an adult man with Graves' ophthalmopathy.

This clonotype was detected only a few times. The genes are TRBV3-1 and TRBJ1-2; TRBD1 is a possible D gene (5 bases). V was pared by 1 base and J by 4 bases, with 13 bases between. Germline CDR1 reads LGHDT; CDR2 reads YNNKEL (reference sequence). The CDR3 contains 15 residues. CDR3 sequence (DNA): TGTGCCAGCAGCCAAGTCTCCCGGGGGACCTATGGCTACACCTTC. Amino acid sequence: CASSQVSRGTYGYTF. Full variable domain (outside the CDR3, taken from reference TRBV3-1 and TRBJ1-2): DTAVSQTPKYLVTQMGNDKSIKCEQNLGHDTMYWYKQDSKKFLKIMFSYNNKELIINETVPNRFSPKSPDKAHLNLHINSLELGDSAVYFCASSQVSRGTYGYTFGSGTRLTVV.

This clonotype showed up many times. This chain connects TRBV7-8 to TRBJ2-2; D perhaps matches TRBD2 (6 bases). The CDR3 is 14 residues long. Between the trimmed V and J ends, which lost 6 bases and 7 bases, there was a span of 15 bases. Germline lookup yields CDR1 SGHVS and CDR2 FQNEAQ. The CDR3 spells CASSQVASVGELFF. The CDR3 DNA is TGTGCCAGCAGTCAAGTGGCTAGCGTCGGGGAGCTGTTTTTT.

This clonotype came up many times. The chain has TRBV5-4 and TRBJ2-2; TRBD1 aligns across 10 bases. The CDR3 extends over 14 amino acids. V was clipped by 10 bases and J by 5 bases; unmatched bases: 8. The germline CDR1 and CDR2 sequences are SGHNT and YYREEE (reference sequence). CDR3 protein: CAGGQGVGTGELFF. CDR3 nucleotides: TGTGCCGGAGGACAGGGGGTGGGGACCGGGGAGCTGTTTTTT.

This clonotype was found many times. The V gene is TRBV5-1, the J gene TRBJ2-4, with 9 bases aligning to TRBD1. V dropped 4 bases and J dropped 4; count of bases not matched to a gene: 3. CDR3 length: 14 amino acids. Germline-derived CDR1 and CDR2 are SGHRS and YFSETQ. CDR3 in DNA: TGCGCCAGCAGCGAGGGACAGGGTAAAAACATTCAGTACTTC. Amino acid sequence: CASSEGQGKNIQYF.

The rearrangement joins TRBV18 to TRBJ1-1, with TRBD1 as a possible D gene (5 bases). The germline CDR1 and CDR2 sequences are KGHSH and LQKENI. The V end was cut by 3 bases, the J end by 3 bases, with 14 bases between. The CDR3 contains 15 residues. CDR3 DNA sequence: TGTGCCAGCTCACCCCAGATCGGGGGGGACACTGAAGCTTTCTTT. Amino acids: CASSPQIGGDTEAFF.

This clonotype has ten or more counts. The rearrangement uses TRBV7-2 and TRBJ1-2; possibly TRBD1 for D (5 bases). CDR1 and CDR2 from the germline V gene are SGHTA and FQGNSA. Trimming stripped 5 bases from V and 2 bases from J, with 15 bases between. CDR3 length: 15 residues. The CDR3 loop reads CASSPGGGANYGYTF. CDR3 coding DNA: TGTGCCAGCAGCCCCGGGGGGGGAGCGAACTATGGCTACACCTTC.

The sample holds many counts of this clonotype. The genes are TRBV9 and TRBJ1-5; D remains ambiguous. The germline V and J ends were trimmed by 0 bases and 7 bases, with 11 bases remaining between them. This CDR3 comprises 14 residues. Germline V gene lookup returns CDR1 SGDLS and CDR2 YYNGEE. DNA of the CDR3: TGTGCCAGCAGCGTAGTTATGGGCATGCAGCCCCAGCATTTT. Translated, it gives CASSVVMGMQPQHF. Looking up the rest from reference TRBV9 and TRBJ1-5 gives the full variable domain: DSGVTQTPKHLITATGQRVTLRCSPRSGDLSVYWYQQSLDQGLQFLIQYYNGEERAKGNILERFSAQQFPDLHSELNLSSLELGDSALYFCASSVVMGMQPQHFGDGTRLSIL.

The table lists this clonotype with many counts. The rearrangement links TRBV20-1 to TRBJ1-5; a weak D match, TRBD1 (6 bases). This CDR3 has 15 residues. V was trimmed by 3 bases and J by 0 bases, leaving 12 bases between them. Germline CDR1 DFQATT, CDR2 SNEGSKA (reference sequence). CDR3 DNA: TGCAGTGCTAGCCTGGACAGCCGTAGCAATCAGCCCCAGCATTTT. This sequence encodes CSASLDSRSNQPQHF.

The rearrangement uses TRBV7-9 and TRBJ1-1; D remains unclear. This CDR3 region has 13 residues. Deletions cut 4 bases from V and 0 bases from J, with 6 bases between. Germline V gene lookup returns CDR1 SEHNR and CDR2 FQNEAQ (reference sequence). CDR3: CASSSYLNTEAFF. CDR3 in DNA: TGTGCCAGCAGCTCCTATTTGAACACTGAAGCTTTCTTT.

Concerning this clonotype: A much larger clone lies one base from this, so it may be a read error. The chain links TRBV11-1 to TRBJ2-1; D is possibly TRBD2 (5 bases). Germline CDR1 and CDR2: SGHAT and FQDESV (reference sequence). This CDR3 is built from 18 residues. The CDR3 is CASSYSPPGQRRYNERFF. DNA of the CDR3: TGTGCCAGCAGCTACTCCCCACCGGGCCAGCGGAGATACAATGAGCGGTTCTTC.

This clonotype was detected many times. J is TRBJ2-7 and V is TRBV12-3 or TRBV12-4; 10 nucleotides match TRBD2. This CDR3 is 17 amino acids long. Losses at the gene ends were 6 bases for V and 1 base for J; bases not matched to a gene: 12. This chain's CDR3 is CASSLLRLAGESYEQYF. The CDR3 nucleotides read TGTGCCAGCAGCCTGTTGAGACTAGCGGGCGAGTCCTACGAGCAGTACTTC.

This clonotype was observed many times. This may stem from a read error, because a much larger clone lies one nucleotide away. The V and J genes are TRBV11-2 and TRBJ2-7; D is uncertain. The CDR3 has 12 amino acids. Germline V gives CDR1 SGHAT, CDR2 FQNNGV. Between the trimmed V and J ends, which lost 0 bases and 3 bases, there was a span of 3 bases. CDR3 amino acids: CASSLDYYEQYF. In DNA form, the CDR3 reads TGTGCCAGCAGCTTAGATTACTACGAGCAGTACTTC.

This clonotype occurred many times. The chain couples TRBV5-1 to TRBJ2-7; D remains unclear. V lost 0 bases, J lost 0 bases, and 16 bases lay in between. This CDR3 has 17 residues. Germline CDR1 reads SGHRS; CDR2 reads YFSETQ. Written as DNA, the CDR3 is TGCGCCAGCAGCTTGGGCCTCCCAGGCCGGAGCTCCTACGAGCAGTACTTC. This codes for CASSLGLPGRSSYEQYF.

This clonotype came up many times. V is TRBV5-1 and J is TRBJ2-7; tentative D call: TRBD2 (6 bases). CDR1 is SGHRS and CDR2 is YFSETQ in the germline V gene. This CDR3 has 13 amino acids. Trimming took 0 bases from V and 5 from J, leaving 9 bases between them. CDR3 DNA sequence: TGCGCCAGCAGCTTGGGCCCGGGGGACGAGCAGTACTTC. Translation gives CASSLGPGDEQYF.

This clonotype was observed a few times. The rearrangement links TRBV19 to TRBJ1-5; TRBD1 aligns across 9 bases. The CDR3 length is 13 residues. CDR1 is LNHDA and CDR2 is SQIVND in the germline V gene (reference sequence). Losses at the gene ends were 7 bases for V and 6 bases for J; bases not matched to a gene: 4. CDR3 coding DNA: TGTGCCAGTACCTCGGACAGGGGTCAGCCCCAGCATTTT. Amino acids: CASTSDRGQPQHF.

In this sample, this clonotype turned up a few times. A read error may produce the germline difference seen at one junction end. This chain links TRBV9 with TRBJ1-3; no firm D call. Per the germline V gene, CDR1 is SGDLS and CDR2 is YYNGEE. The CDR3 consists of 15 residues. CDR3 coding DNA: TGTGCCAGCAGCGAACAAGGTTACTCTGGAAACGCCATATATTTT. It encodes CASSEQGYSGNAIYF. Looking up the rest from reference TRBV9 and TRBJ1-3 gives the full variable domain: DSGVTQTPKHLITATGQRVTLRCSPRSGDLSVYWYQQSLDQGLQFLIQYYNGEERAKGNILERFSAQQFPDLHSELNLSSLELGDSALYFCASSEQGYSGNAIYFGEGSWLTVV.

Ten or more counts support this clonotype. The V gene is TRBV27, the J gene TRBJ2-2; TRBD1 agrees at 7 bases. There are 15 residues in the CDR3. Unmatched junction bases numbered 3, after V lost 5 bases and J lost 0 bases. CDR1 and CDR2 (germline): MNHEY, SMNVEV (reference sequence). The CDR3 coding sequence is TGTGCCAGCAGTCGCACAGGGGCGAACACCGGGGAGCTGTTTTTT. Its protein is CASSRTGANTGELFF.